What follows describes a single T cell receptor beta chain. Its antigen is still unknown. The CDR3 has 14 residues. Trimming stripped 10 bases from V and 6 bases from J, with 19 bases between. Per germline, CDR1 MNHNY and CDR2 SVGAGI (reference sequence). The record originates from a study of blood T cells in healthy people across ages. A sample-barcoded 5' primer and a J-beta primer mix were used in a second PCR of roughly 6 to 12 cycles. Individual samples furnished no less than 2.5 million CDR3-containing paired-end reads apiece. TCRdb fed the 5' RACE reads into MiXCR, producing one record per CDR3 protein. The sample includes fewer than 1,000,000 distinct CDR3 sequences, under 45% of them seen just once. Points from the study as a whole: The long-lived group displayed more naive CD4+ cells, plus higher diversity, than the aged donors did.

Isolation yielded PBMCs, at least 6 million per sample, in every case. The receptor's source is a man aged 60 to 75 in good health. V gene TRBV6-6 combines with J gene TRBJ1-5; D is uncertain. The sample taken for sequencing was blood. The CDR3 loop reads CATWPNEAFQPQHF. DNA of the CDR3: TGTGCCACCTGGCCCAACGAGGCATTTCAGCCCCAGCATTTT.